This TCR beta chain was sequenced for a study of cytomegalovirus exposure and HLA in healthy donors (dated by TCRdb to 2017 to 2019). Context from the whole study: An earlier analysis of roughly 570 of the donors reported under 300 Gb of sequence data and 117 million unique TCR beta sequences obtained from about 200 million T cells. Among the roughly 400 genotyped donors, around 81% belonged to the genetic ancestry cluster associated with self-reported Caucasian donors. Roughly five DR-DQ haplotypes were handled as single units for association and clustering because linkage in the cohort was strong. Both class I and class II loci were covered by HLA typing, at four-digit resolution. In an earlier analysis of 550 to 700 of the donors, high-throughput TCR beta sequencing was used to judge whether each TCR beta V gene segment behaved as functional or pseudogenic. Rather than using new phenotypic data, the later analysis identified candidate immune exposures from TCR beta sequences and from how often those sequences occurred across donors. About 320 gigabases of sequencing data and 80 million or so unique TCR sequences were included in an early release covering several hundred HLA-typed donors. On average, roughly 240,000 unique TCR beta nucleotide sequences were sequenced per donor among about 400 genotyped donors of the cohort, with around 19% of those sequences being non-productive. A later analysis re-analyzed previously published TCR beta repertoires from approximately 670 donors and added high-resolution HLA genotyping to study TCR occurrence patterns. The aim of the study was to test whether cataloging public T cell receptors could identify signatures of past pathogen exposure. In a later genetic analysis, genome-wide SNP genotypes for about 65% of the 666 donors were used, and that subset was treated as a discovery cohort. Every discovery cohort repertoire had been produced on one sequencing platform. Donor age, sex, ethnicity and CMV serostatus were compiled together with the repertoire data. High-throughput TCR immunosequencing, statistical association of individual TCRs with disease status, and machine learning were combined to predict cytomegalovirus infection status. The number of typed donors differed by locus: about 629-640 for A, B, C, DRB1 and DQB1; some 500 for DQA1; 606 for DPA1; and around 490 for DPB1. Using immunosequencing, the study profiled T cell repertoires from some 670 subjects and related those repertoires to cytomegalovirus serostatus. A separate validation cohort of approximately 130 different subjects was used in addition to the roughly 700-subject first cohort.

The library was produced with the immunoSEQ multiplex PCR assay. For the multiplex PCR, a mixture combining 60 forward primers for TCR Vbeta segments and 13 reverse primers for TCR Jbeta segments was used. The CDR3 region of rearranged TCR beta genes was amplified from genomic DNA with a multiplex PCR assay. Amplified TCR beta libraries were sequenced as 87-base-pair reads on the Illumina HiSeq System. In the source study's methods: In a later analysis, tens of millions of unique TCR beta chains were counted across the 500 to 850 repertoires, and roughly 11 million of these chains were shared by at least two donors. To remove PCR and sequencing errors, raw reads were error-corrected and collapsed into unique sequences using a nearest-neighbor algorithm that merged closely related sequences. Alignment of CDR3 sequences to IMGT reference sequences was used to assign V, D and J gene segments. For a sequence to be retained, a match of at least six nucleotides to both a V gene segment and a J gene segment was required. Rearrangements were called productive when the CDR3 lacked stop codons and stayed in frame with V and J; all others were non-productive. Following IMGT convention, CDR3 was defined as the stretch from the second conserved V-encoded cysteine to the conserved J-encoded phenylalanine. In an earlier analysis of approximately 500 of the donors, sequences lacking an unambiguous match to a single V gene segment were excluded. An earlier analysis of fewer than 750 of the donors classified V segments as functional when productive rearrangements were above 56.7% and as segregating when the standard deviation between donors was above 5%. A statistical classification framework was developed to diagnose cytomegalovirus status using the catalog of TCR beta chain sequences. In a later analysis, V and J genes were assigned by comparing TCR nucleotide sequences against IMGT/GENE-DB human TR gene sequences. Using the TCRdist pipeline, a later analysis assigned CDR3 sequences along with most-parsimonious VDJ recombination scenarios. A later analysis defined each TCR beta chain by its CDR3 amino acid sequence plus V-gene family, and excluded reads lacking a unique V-gene family. To address suspected cross-contamination and a sequencing artifact, a later analysis removed roughly 640 highly shared, low-generation-probability nucleotide sequences. In a later analysis, a clonal expansion index for each public chain was calculated from normalized within-repertoire ranks of inferred template counts. Generation probabilities in a later analysis came from a VDJ recombination model fitted to out-of-frame rearrangements, and those results were checked against IGoR. Hypergeometric tests were used in a later analysis to score TCR-TCR, TCR-HLA and TCR-CMV co-occurrence, with a repertoire-size bias correction applied to the TCR pairs. A later analysis estimated false discovery rates by permuting HLA or CMV assignments 20 times. In a later analysis, co-occurring TCRs were grouped using DBSCAN, with TCRdist sequence similarity added in when clustering inside HLA-allele-positive subsets. Repertoires with fewer than 30,000 or more than 120,000 public chains were left out of co-occurrence clustering, as were five repertoires with anomalous nucleotide sharing. Not all clones reach the TCRdb copy of this immuneACCESS table, which keeps in-frame sequences only. Checked studies attribute under half of the gap to unresolved V genes and leave the rest unexplained. Clone size and V and J calls were adopted from that table, with D and trimming inferred from the DNA. Here the sample has roughly 150,000 clones; around 82% occur a single time. Clones ranked in the top ten supply 5% to 7.5% of the sample.

Here is what the overall study found, with its caveats: The only immune exposure information available for the cohort was CMV serostatus. Correlated functional status among segregating V segments might be attributable to linkage disequilibrium, but an unknown experimental factor could not be ruled out. V-gene and J-gene trimming of TCR beta chains was associated with a missense DCLRE1C variant in a later genetic analysis, and the association was replicated in an independent cohort. Roughly 17 rarely observed V segments, including chromosome 9 orphons, were excluded from the earlier analysis of several hundred of the donors because counts were too low. In both the original and validation cohorts, the classifier was reported to diagnose cytomegalovirus status with high specificity and sensitivity. According to a later genetic analysis, donors in an Asian-associated ancestry cluster had fewer N-insertions in productive TCRs than the roughly 700-donor mean. Specific HLA alleles were associated with more than 15,000 TCR beta sequences at a false discovery rate of 0.05 in a later analysis. According to a later analysis, most CMV-associated TCR beta chains appeared to be HLA-restricted, and the HLA associations seemed to be driven largely by CMV exposure. A later analysis reported that several top co-occurrence clusters appeared linked to parvovirus B19, influenza, CMV and Epstein-Barr virus. A few of the identified cytomegalovirus-associated TCR beta chains were confirmed in vitro to be specific for cytomegalovirus antigens. In this cohort, only TCR beta chains were sequenced, and detectable features were limited by the absence of alpha or paired-chain data. Because some donors lacked HLA typing at each locus, the association tests relied only on the typed subset. According to the authors, the approach could potentially be generalized to other disease states and immunological phenotypes. In the study, some 160 TCR beta chains were listed as associated with cytomegalovirus. In a later analysis, HLA-associated TCR beta chains were found to be more clonally expanded and to have lower generation probabilities than equally common non-associated chains. A cluster of highly shared sequence variants was judged likely to represent a technical artifact of the sequencing pipeline. When HLA alleles, especially DR and DQ, strongly co-occurred, TCR associations were difficult to assign to individual alleles. According to a later analysis, TCR association rates differed among HLA loci, with DRB1 alleles showing the most associated TCRs and HLA-C alleles showing the fewest. A further reported finding was that TCR beta sequences accurately predicted the HLA-A and HLA-B alleles for most subjects in the first cohort. Sequencing depth was assumed to be roughly uniform across donors in the presence/absence analyses, though that assumption may not hold. Most TCR sequences were seen in very few donors, while some public TCRs were found in many individuals. An earlier analysis of approximately 570 of the donors showed that most TCR beta V segments appeared in productive rearrangements either about 87% or about 30% of the time, which broadly matched IMGT annotations.

This clone has only one observation. Its antigen target is currently unknown. No base-level quality is on record; no much larger clone is a single base apart. In total, roughly 710 healthy bone marrow donors made up the cohort. At the time of sampling, all cohort members were nominally healthy, though unrecorded immune exposures were likely present. The donor tested CMV seropositive, placing the donor among the 289 seropositive members of the cohort. Each donor provided a peripheral blood sample, and peripheral blood mononuclear cells were used for TCR beta sequencing. Genomic DNA was extracted from the blood cell samples with the Qiagen DNeasy Blood Extraction Kit. Material: PBMCs. This clonotype was obtained from a woman in her forties in good health and CMV-seropositive.

The CDR3 is CASGDSGTSRRAQETQYF. The sequence in DNA is TGTGCCAGCGGGGATTCCGGGACTAGCAGGAGGGCCCAAGAGACCCAGTACTTC. The chain is assembled from TRBV28 and TRBJ2-5; a stretch of 9 junction bases matches TRBD2. V is pruned by 8 bases and J by 1 base, leaving 17 bases of the junction without a gene match. Including cysteine and phenylalanine, the CDR3 has 18 amino acids. Only the CDR3 portion is preserved as DNA: 54 bases, with reading frame beginning at the first base. From a lookup of the germline V gene, CDR1 and CDR2 are MDHEN and SYDVKM.